This note documents a single T cell receptor (beta chain) sequence. Original methodology: Reference gene primers were amplified, and this amplification served to estimate nucleated cell counts. Data came from immunoSEQ multiplex PCR; TCRdb stores just in-frame clones and leaves some out. The V and J calls and clone size come from that table; D and trimming were worked out from the DNA. The table lists about 100,000 clones, around nine tenths of them singletons. The sample comes from a study of blood T cell repertoires in COVID-19. Background on the study: From the United States, Italy and Spain came samples of acute and convalescent COVID-19. PBMCs, B-cell-depleted T cells, or T cells were the source of the cDNA or gDNA that made up the material.

V lost 2 bases to trimming and J lost 8 bases, with 12 bases between them. In germline, CDR1 is MNHNS, CDR2 SASEGT. The CDR3 is 13 amino acids. The clonotype was recovered from a human donor in a cohort sampled during active COVID-19. This chain joins TRBV6-1 and TRBJ1-2, with D hard to call. Sequencing was done on a sample of peripheral blood. CDR3 sequence: CASSELGVPGYTF. The DNA for the CDR3 is TGTGCCAGCAGTGAATTGGGCGTTCCGGGCTACACCTTC.